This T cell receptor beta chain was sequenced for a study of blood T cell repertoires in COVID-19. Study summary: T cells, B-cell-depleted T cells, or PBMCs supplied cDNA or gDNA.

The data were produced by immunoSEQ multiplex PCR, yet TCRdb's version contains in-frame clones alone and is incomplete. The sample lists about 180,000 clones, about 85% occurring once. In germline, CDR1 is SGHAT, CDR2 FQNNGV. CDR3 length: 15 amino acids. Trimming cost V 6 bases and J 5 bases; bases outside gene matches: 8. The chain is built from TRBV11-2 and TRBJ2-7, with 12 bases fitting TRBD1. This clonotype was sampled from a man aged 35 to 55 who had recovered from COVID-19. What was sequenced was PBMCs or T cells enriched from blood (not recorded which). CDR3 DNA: TGTGCCAGCAGTCGTACCTGGGACAGGGGGCACGAGCAGTACTTC. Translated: CASSRTWDRGHEQYF.